This T cell receptor (beta chain) stems from a study of cytomegalovirus exposure and HLA in healthy donors. In the PCR, 60 Vbeta and 13 Jbeta primers were used. Assay: immunoSEQ multiplex PCR; the TCRdb copy retains only in-frame clones and omits some. The sample contains about 240,000 clones, about three quarters of which appear only once. The CDR3 is 15 amino acids. Germline trimming cut 3 bases from V and 8 bases from J; bases unmatched to any gene: 10. Germline V gives CDR1 SNHLY, CDR2 FYNNEI. In the case of this clone: The target antigen is unknown.

Findings of the study overall: TCR sequences were mostly rare, though some public TCRs occurred in many donors. Within a later analysis, the majority of CMV-associated TCR beta chains appeared HLA-restricted. Beyond CMV serostatus, there was no information to go on about immune exposure.

The sample taken for sequencing was PBMCs. This receptor was obtained from a boy aged 5-17 years in good health and CMV-seronegative. This chain joins TRBV2 and TRBJ2-7; 10 bases are a match to TRBD2. The CDR3 coding sequence is TGTGCCAGCAGTGAGGGGCTAGCGGGAGCTCAGAAGCAGTACTTC. Translation gives CASSEGLAGAQKQYF. Based on the CDR3 plus reference TRBV2 and TRBJ2-7, the full variable domain is EPEVTQTPSHQVTQMGQEVILRCVPISNHLYFYWYRQILGQKVEFLVSFYNNEISEKSEIFDDQFSVERPDGSNFTLKIRSTKLEDSAMYFCASSEGLAGAQKQYFGPGTRLTVT.